The subject of this entry is one TCR beta chain. In the study's own analysis: Reference gene primer amplification in the assay estimated nucleated cell counts. The data were produced by immunoSEQ multiplex PCR, yet TCRdb's version contains in-frame clones alone and is incomplete. For V, J and clone size, that table is used; D and trimming come from the DNA. The sample consists of around 53,000 clones, 90% of them appearing once. This sample stems from a study of blood T cell repertoires in COVID-19. The sample taken for sequencing was peripheral blood. The receptor was derived from a human donor in a cohort sampled during active COVID-19.

The DNA for the CDR3 is TGTGCCAGCAGTGAACAAATAGCGGGAGGCGATGAGCAGTTCTTC. Translating gives CASSEQIAGGDEQFF. The rearrangement joins TRBV25-1 to TRBJ2-1, with 10 nucleotides matching TRBD2. V dropped 2 bases and J dropped 8; count of bases not matched to a gene: 6. The CDR3 consists of 15 residues. Germline CDR1 reads MGHDK; CDR2 reads SYGVNS.